This TCR beta chain originates from a study of blood T cell repertoires in COVID-19. Study context: Sites across the United States, Italy and Spain contributed samples from acute and convalescent COVID-19.

In the authors' methods: Researchers report that nucleated cell counts were estimated from reference gene primer amplification. Here immunoSEQ multiplex PCR was the method, and the copy in TCRdb shows in-frame clones only, minus some. V, J and clone size were drawn from that table, and D and trimming were deduced from the DNA. There are 160,000 or so clones in the sample; roughly 81% occur only once, and under 6.5% lies in the top ten. The CDR3 contains 24 residues. Trimming cost V 1 base and J 1 base; bases outside gene matches: 32. Germline CDR1 reads SGHRS; CDR2 reads YFSETQ. This chain joins TRBV5-1 and TRBJ2-7; 7 positions agree with TRBD2. Input material: peripheral blood. This receptor was obtained from a woman in her forties or fifties with COVID-19, enrolled during active disease. The CDR3 nucleotides read TGCGCCAGCAGCTTGTGTATCGGTCTTAAATTTCCGGGGAAACTGGGACTACGTTCCTACGAGCAGTACTTC. Protein product: CASSLCIGLKFPGKLGLRSYEQYF.